This TCR beta chain comes out of a study of identical twins. Germline-derived CDR1 and CDR2 are SGHAT and FQNNGV. V shed 1 base and J shed 8 bases, with 17 bases lying between them. The CDR3 has 15 residues. A template switching step contributed a universal primer site, while unique molecular identifiers were present in the cDNA. Each CDR3 protein is one row after TCRdb ran MiXCR on the 5' RACE reads. The table lists roughly 260,000 distinct CDR3 sequences, approximately 7.9% of them singletons. This clonotype was detected only a few times. Only healthy Caucasians were included as donors. In addition, the sample was reused for a study of yellow fever vaccine responses in identical twins.

The J gene is TRBJ1-2, the V gene TRBV11-2; D is undetermined. The sequenced sample was CD8+ T cells sorted from blood. This TCR was sampled from a woman aged 18-29 years in good health. The CDR3 region has the DNA TGTGCCAGCAGCTTAGGTGGTTCCGGACTGGAGGGCTACACCTTC. Translation gives CASSLGGSGLEGYTF.